This T cell receptor beta chain was identified during a study of CD8 T cells in Susac syndrome. Random-hexamer reverse transcription was applied to roughly 0.5 to 1 ug RNA. immunoSEQ multiplex PCR amplified TCR beta CDR3 across 54 Vbeta, 13 Jbeta. One entry per CDR3 protein, called by TCRdb with MiXCR from the immunoSEQ multiplex PCR reads. The sample contains more than 55,000 distinct CDR3 sequences, 95% of which appear only once. Healthy donors served as the controls. They were matched for age and sex. Sequenced: CD8+ T cells from PBMCs. The receptor was derived from a human donor in good health.

In DNA form, the CDR3 reads TGTGCCAGCAGCGTCCGGGACAGGGGGGCCTCTGGGGCCAACGTCCTGACTTTC. The encoded protein is CASSVRDRGASGANVLTF. The chain uses TRBV9 and TRBJ2-6; 11 nucleotides line up with TRBD1. CDR1 SGDLS and CDR2 YYNGEE come from the germline V gene. The V segment lost 2 bases and the J segment 0 bases; nucleotides outside the gene matches: 4. The CDR3 consists of 18 residues.